The text below deals with one TCR beta chain. In the authors' methods: Amplified reference gene primers provided the basis for estimating nucleated cell counts. Repertoires were generated with immunoSEQ multiplex PCR, while TCRdb's copy carries only in-frame clones and drops some. V and J calls plus clone size are reproduced from that table; the DNA served to infer D and trimming. The sample includes about 210,000 clones, about 92% of them seen just once. The record originates from a study of blood T cell repertoires in COVID-19. Study in general: The origin of the acute and convalescent COVID-19 samples was the United States, Italy and Spain. Sources were T cells, B-cell-depleted T cells, or PBMCs; the material itself was cDNA or gDNA.

Germline CDR1 GTSNPN, CDR2 SVGIG (reference sequence). V shed 2 bases and J 7 bases; nucleotides not matched to a gene: 10. The CDR3 extends over 15 amino acids. The specimen was peripheral blood. This rearrangement joins TRBV30 to TRBJ1-2, with 10 nucleotides matching TRBD1. The receptor was isolated from a man aged 25-45 years with acute or convalescent COVID-19. CDR3: CAWSTSDRGTGGYTF. The CDR3 DNA follows: TGTGCCTGGAGTACCTCGGACAGGGGGACCGGTGGCTACACCTTC. The full variable domain, completed using reference TRBV30 and TRBJ1-2, is SQTIHQWPATLVQPVGSPLSLECTVEGTSNPNLYWYRQAAGRGLQLLFYSVGIGQISSEVPQNLSASRPQDRQFILSSKKLLLSDSGFYLCAWSTSDRGTGGYTFGSGTRLTVV.